This TCR beta chain emerged from a study of Ad26.COV2.S vaccination and SARS-CoV-2 variants. Study context: In the COV1001 trial, the donor was in the Ad26.COV2.S arm. Notes on the study in general: Vaccinated and placebo-treated recipients had similar non-spike TCR breadth.

Treatment meaning: about 20 received Ad26.COV2.S at low or high dose, single or two shots; a few received placebo; per-sample allocation not given. The investigators took samples on day 63 after the first vaccine or placebo injection. Whoever gave the sample was an adult aged 18-55 years in Boston. J lost 3 bases, V lost 3 bases, and 4 bases had no gene match. CDR3 length equals 14 residues. The germline gives CDR1 LGHNA, CDR2 YNFKEQ. As concerns this clone: No antigen is known for it.

Sequenced by immunoSEQ multiplex PCR; TCRdb stores in-frame clones only, minus some. The table includes about 320,000 clones, 85% to 90% detected once. The sequence was obtained from a person aged 18-60 years who received the Ad26.COV2.S COVID-19 vaccine or a placebo. The gene calls are TRBV4-2 and TRBJ2-7, with 8 bases fitting TRBD2. Sequencing was performed on peripheral blood, taken in a trial of Ad26.COV2.S vaccine versus placebo. The CDR3 region is CASSQSGGYYEQYF. The CDR3 DNA is TGTGCCAGCAGCCAGAGCGGGGGATACTACGAGCAGTACTTC.